Below, 22 T cell receptor beta chains from the same sample are listed, as sequenced in a study of early T cells in non-severe SARS-CoV-2 infection. A single record per CDR3 protein comes from TCRdb applying MiXCR to the 5' RACE reads. The table lists 80,000 to 95,000 distinct CDR3 sequences, around 15% of them singletons. Sequenced input: whole blood. These TCRs come from an adult who was a healthcare worker with PCR-confirmed SARS-CoV-2 infection or an uninfected control (not recorded which).

The V gene is TRBV11-2, the J gene TRBJ2-5; tentatively, D is TRBD1 (6 bases). The ends were cut back, 5 bases at V and 2 bases at J, with 24 bases in the middle. The germline CDR1 and CDR2 sequences are SGHAT and FQNNGV. The CDR3 runs 18 residues. CDR3 bases: TGTGCCAGCAGCCCACTTAGGGGGACGAGGGTCGAACAAGAGACCCAGTACTTC. Its translation is CASSPLRGTRVEQETQYF.

The chain links TRBV27 to TRBJ2-5; D might be TRBD2 (7 bases). V was shortened by 2 bases and J by 5 bases, with 15 bases between the two germline ends. Germline loops: CDR1 MNHEY, CDR2 SMNVEV (reference sequence). The CDR3 is 15 amino acids. The CDR3 region has the DNA TGTGCCAGCAGTTTACATTGGGGGGGCAGGGAGACCCAGTACTTC. The encoded protein is CASSLHWGGRETQYF.

This clonotype was seen ten or more times. This chain links TRBV2 with TRBJ2-7; 10 nucleotides align to TRBD2. There are 16 residues in the CDR3. Germline CDR1 is SNHLY and CDR2 is FYNNEI. V lost 6 bases to trimming and J lost 3 bases; unmatched junction nucleotides: 11. CDR3: CASRKGLAGVLYEQYF. The CDR3 DNA follows: TGTGCCAGCAGGAAGGGGCTAGCGGGGGTGCTCTACGAGCAGTACTTC.

This clonotype was counted many times. The V gene is TRBV5-1, the J gene TRBJ2-5; 11 bases map to TRBD2. The germline gives CDR1 SGHRS, CDR2 YFSETQ. The CDR3 is 16 residues long. J lost 2 bases, V lost 5 bases, and 8 bases had no gene match. The CDR3 DNA sequence: TGCGCCAGCAGGCGTATGGGACTAGCGGAACAAGAGACCCAGTACTTC. This codes for CASRRMGLAEQETQYF.

At least ten counts were recorded for this clonotype. The CDR3 sequence: CASSLEPGGLGYNEQFF. Written as DNA, the CDR3 is TGTGCCAGCAGCTTGGAGCCCGGGGGGCTAGGGTACAATGAGCAGTTCTTC. The chain joins TRBV5-5 to TRBJ2-1; a weak D match, TRBD2 (7 bases). The V end lost 0 bases, the J end lost 4 bases, and 17 bases lay between the germline ends. The CDR3 extends over 17 amino acids. The V gene's germline CDR1 is SGHKS and CDR2 YYEKEE (reference sequence).

The chain employs TRBV29-1 and TRBJ1-1, with D unresolved. Germline CDR1 SQVTM, CDR2 ANQGSEA. The CDR3 covers 13 residues. V was shortened by 6 bases and J by 0 bases, with 11 bases between the two germline ends. For the CDR3, the DNA is TGCAGCGTCAGAGTGGGGTTGAACACTGAAGCTTTCTTT. Translation gives CSVRVGLNTEAFF.

This clonotype was counted at least ten times. J is TRBJ2-1 and V is TRBV19; D is uncertain. Trimming cost V 5 bases and J 0 bases, with 11 bases left between them. Germline V gene data show CDR1 as LNHDA and CDR2 as SQIVND (reference sequence). This CDR3 spans 15 amino acids. The CDR3, as DNA: TGTGCCAGTAGTGAGGACCCAACCTCCTACAATGAGCAGTTCTTC. Protein sequence: CASSEDPTSYNEQFF.

This clonotype appeared a few times. V is TRBV2 and J is TRBJ1-6, with D tentatively TRBD1 (6 bases). The V end was cut by 3 bases, the J end by 9 bases, with 9 bases between. The CDR3 covers 13 residues. Looked up from germline, CDR1 is SNHLY and CDR2 is FYNNEI. Here the CDR3 reads CASSDRGGSPLHF. The DNA for the CDR3 is TGTGCCAGCAGTGACAGGGGTGGTTCACCCCTCCACTTT.

This clonotype turned up a few times. The chain uses TRBV12-3 or TRBV12-4 and TRBJ2-3, with a possible D match to TRBD2 (6 bases). Between the trimmed V and J ends, which lost 3 bases and 0 bases, there was a span of 13 bases. The CDR3 runs to 16 residues. The CDR3 spells CASSLVAGLSTDTQYF. DNA of the CDR3: TGTGCCAGCAGTTTGGTGGCGGGGCTCAGCACAGATACGCAGTATTTT.

This clonotype was observed many times. The chain carries TRBV7-6 and TRBJ2-2, with TRBD1 identical over 8 bases. This CDR3 contains 19 residues. Germline CDR1 SGHVS, CDR2 FNYEAQ. V trimming: 2 bases; J trimming: 9 bases; junction bases outside the gene matches: 20. The DNA for the CDR3 is TGTGCCAGCAGCTTACGGGGCCGGACAGGGCCCCACGTAACCCGGGAGCTGTTTTTT. Translated: CASSLRGRTGPHVTRELFF.

This clonotype was picked up many times. V gene TRBV5-4 combines with J gene TRBJ2-5, with D perhaps being TRBD1 or TRBD2 (5 bases each). CDR1 is SGHNT and CDR2 is YYREEE in the germline V gene (reference sequence). The CDR3 loop spans 18 amino acids. Trimming left V 1 base short and J 5 bases short, with 24 bases between. CDR3 nucleotides: TGTGCCAGCAGCTTGAGTATGCTGGGGGTTGTAGAGCCGGAGACCCAGTACTTC. Encoded protein: CASSLSMLGVVEPETQYF. Together with reference TRBV5-4 and TRBJ2-5, the CDR3 gives the full variable domain: ETGVTQSPTHLIKTRGQQVTLRCSSQSGHNTVSWYQQALGQGPQFIFQYYREEENGRGNFPPRFSGLQFPNYSSELNVNALELDDSALYLCASSLSMLGVVEPETQYFGPGTRLLVL.

This clonotype has ten or more counts. The chain recombines TRBV6-6 with TRBJ1-1, with D possibly matching TRBD1 (5 bases). The V and J ends lost 2 bases and 12 bases respectively, with 19 bases between them. CDR1 MNHNY and CDR2 SVGAGI come from the germline V gene (reference sequence). This CDR3 contains 14 residues. This CDR3 is CASSYLGTLDGPFF. Written as DNA, the CDR3 is TGTGCCAGCAGTTACCTGGGGACTCTCGATGGCCCTTTCTTT.

This clonotype was counted only a few times. J is TRBJ1-1 and V is TRBV19; 7 bases line up with TRBD1. The CDR3 covers 14 residues. Trimming took 6 bases from V and 1 from J; bases not matched to a gene: 5. Germline V gene sequence: CDR1 LNHDA, CDR2 SQIVND (reference sequence). The CDR3 DNA is TGTGCCAGTAGGTTTGGGACAGAGAACACTGAAGCTTTCTTT. It codes for CASRFGTENTEAFF.

This clonotype was observed a few times. The chain couples TRBV20-1 to TRBJ2-3, with D unclear. The length of the CDR3 is 14 residues. Germline values: CDR1 DFQATT, CDR2 SNEGSKA (reference sequence). V lost 5 bases to trimming and J lost 2 bases, with 14 bases between them. The CDR3 coding sequence is TGCAGTGCTCTCAGTCAGAGGCTCACAGATACGCAGTATTTT. It yields the protein CSALSQRLTDTQYF.

In this sample, this clonotype turned up a few times. The chain carries TRBV20-1 and TRBJ1-5; possible D gene TRBD1, 6 bases. The CDR3 has 15 residues. V was shortened by 6 bases and J by 3 bases, with 18 bases between the two germline ends. From germline, CDR1 is DFQATT and CDR2 SNEGSKA (reference sequence). In nucleotides, the CDR3 is TGCAGTGCCAAAGATGACAGGAAGATCAATCAGCCCCAGCATTTT. Translation: CSAKDDRKINQPQHF.

This chain uses TRBV12-3 or TRBV12-4 with TRBJ1-5; no clear D gene. The CDR3 is 15 amino acids. The germline V and J ends were trimmed by 2 bases and 3 bases, with 11 bases remaining between them. The CDR3 is CASSLLAQINQPQHF. The CDR3 region has the DNA TGTGCCAGCAGTTTATTGGCACAGATCAATCAGCCCCAGCATTTT.

The chain joins TRBV12-3 or TRBV12-4 to TRBJ1-4; D is perhaps TRBD1 (6 bases). CDR3 size: 16 residues. V lost 4 bases, J lost 3 bases, and 15 bases lay in between. The CDR3 here is CASSSPHREANEKLFF. In nucleotides, the CDR3 is TGTGCCAGCAGTTCCCCCCACAGGGAGGCTAATGAAAAACTGTTTTTT.

Many counts were recorded for this clonotype. The gene calls are TRBV7-9 and TRBJ2-2; 14 nucleotides agree with TRBD2. Trimming took 5 bases from V and 1 from J; bases not matched to a gene: 6. The CDR3 is 18 residues long. CDR1 is SEHNR and CDR2 is FQNEAQ in the germline V gene (reference sequence). The CDR3 DNA is TGTGCCAGCAGCAAGGGACTAGCGGGGGCGTGGAACACCGGGGAGCTGTTTTTT. Translation: CASSKGLAGAWNTGELFF.

This clonotype was seen repeatedly, ten times or more. CDR3 coding DNA: TGTGCCAGCAGCTTACACGGAACCGGGGAGCTGTTTTTT. It yields the protein CASSLHGTGELFF. The rearrangement joins TRBV7-2 to TRBJ2-2; D is unclear. The V end lost 2 bases, the J end lost 5 bases, and 6 bases lay between the germline ends. Looked up from germline, CDR1 is SGHTA and CDR2 is FQGNSA. This CDR3 is built from 13 residues.

The chain links TRBV20-1 to TRBJ2-7, with 7 bases fitting TRBD1. The V segment lost 6 bases and the J segment 0 bases; nucleotides outside the gene matches: 8. This CDR3 is built from 14 residues. Germline CDR1 is DFQATT and CDR2 is SNEGSKA (reference sequence). CDR3 sequence: CSAQDRAFSYEQYF. CDR3 bases: TGCAGTGCACAAGACAGGGCCTTCTCCTACGAGCAGTACTTC.

The chain is built from TRBV5-6 and TRBJ2-1, with D perhaps TRBD2 (6 bases). Trimming removed 0 bases from V and 0 bases from J, with 16 bases in between. CDR3 length: 18 residues. Germline CDR1 and CDR2: SGHDT and YYEEEE. CDR3 coding DNA: TGTGCCAGCAGCTTGGCGGGGGATCATGAAAGCTCCTACAATGAGCAGTTCTTC. It yields the protein CASSLAGDHESSYNEQFF.

This chain uses TRBV7-9 with TRBJ2-7, with D unclear. The germline V gene has CDR1 SEHNR and CDR2 FQNEAQ (reference sequence). The CDR3 has 13 amino acids. The ends were cut back, 4 bases at V and 3 bases at J, with 10 bases in the middle. CDR3 loop: CASSYSRGYEQYF. DNA of the CDR3: TGTGCCAGCAGCTACAGTCGAGGCTACGAGCAGTACTTC.